This T cell receptor (beta chain) originates from a study of cytomegalovirus exposure and HLA in healthy donors. Study results and limitations: In an earlier analysis, in roughly 600 donors, most V segments appeared productive either ~87% or ~30% of the time. Judged likely to be a sequencing artifact was a cluster of highly shared sequence variants. Among TCR beta chains, those listed as cytomegalovirus-associated numbered fewer than 200.

Concerning this clone: Its antigen is undetermined.

With 60 Vbeta and 13 Jbeta primers, the PCR was carried out. Some clones are missing from TCRdb's copy, which holds only in-frame ones; the method was immunoSEQ multiplex PCR. The repertoire includes over 150,000 clones, around 90% of them detected once, and about 0.9% sits in the top ten. The CDR3 consists of 16 residues. J was trimmed by 0 bases and V by 0 bases; bases with no gene match: 3. Germline CDR1 is SGDLS and CDR2 is YYNGEE. This sequence was found in a woman aged 25 to 39 in good health and CMV-seronegative. The J gene is TRBJ2-3, the V gene TRBV9; 8 nucleotides align to TRBD2. The sequencing sample was made of PBMCs. The CDR3 is CASSVGRGGSTDTQYF. The CDR3 nucleotides read TGTGCCAGCAGCGTAGGTCGGGGGGGGAGCACAGATACGCAGTATTTT. The entire variable domain, with the rest obtained from reference TRBV9 and TRBJ2-3, is as follows: DSGVTQTPKHLITATGQRVTLRCSPRSGDLSVYWYQQSLDQGLQFLIQYYNGEERAKGNILERFSAQQFPDLHSELNLSSLELGDSALYFCASSVGRGGSTDTQYFGPGTRLTVL.